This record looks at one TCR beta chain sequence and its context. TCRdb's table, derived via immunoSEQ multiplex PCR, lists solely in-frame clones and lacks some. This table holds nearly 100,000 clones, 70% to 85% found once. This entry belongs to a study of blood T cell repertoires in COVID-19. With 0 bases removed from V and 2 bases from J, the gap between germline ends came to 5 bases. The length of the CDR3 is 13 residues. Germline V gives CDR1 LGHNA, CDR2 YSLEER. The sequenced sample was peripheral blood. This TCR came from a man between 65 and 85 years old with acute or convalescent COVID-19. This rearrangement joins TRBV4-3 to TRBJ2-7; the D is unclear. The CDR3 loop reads CASSQDQTYEQYF. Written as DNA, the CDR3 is TGCGCCAGCAGCCAAGATCAGACCTACGAGCAGTACTTC.